Presented here are 25 T cell receptor beta chains from one specimen sequenced in a study of blood T cell repertoires in COVID-19. TCRdb's table, derived via immunoSEQ multiplex PCR, lists solely in-frame clones and lacks some. This sample has about 440,000 clones, with around 88% found just once. Sequenced material: peripheral blood. Every receptor here comes from a woman aged 45-65 years with COVID-19, enrolled during active disease.

This clone has more than one count but fewer than ten. The chain combines TRBV10-3 with TRBJ1-6; unclear D gene. V was pared by 4 bases and J by 9 bases, with 16 bases between. The CDR3 contains 15 residues. Germline values: CDR1 ENHRY, CDR2 SYGVKD. The chain's CDR3 is CAISAVRDVGSPLHF. As DNA, the CDR3 is TGTGCCATCAGTGCGGTGAGGGATGTAGGTTCACCCCTCCACTTT.

The chain has TRBV10-1 and TRBJ2-3, with D perhaps matching TRBD2 (7 bases). The germline V and J ends were trimmed by 6 bases and 2 bases, with 18 bases remaining between them. The CDR3 covers 16 residues. From germline, CDR1 is WNHNN and CDR2 SYGVQD (reference sequence). For the CDR3, the DNA is TGCGCCAGCAGCTTGGGCGGCGGGGGCCTCACAGATACGCAGTATTTT. Protein: CASSLGGGGLTDTQYF.

This sequence joins TRBV2 and TRBJ2-2; D is ambiguous. Germline CDR1 and CDR2: SNHLY and FYNNEI. The V end was cut by 7 bases, the J end by 0 bases, with 9 bases between. This CDR3 is built from 14 residues. CDR3 in DNA: TGTGCCAGCATCCCGACTGCGAACACCGGGGAGCTGTTTTTT. Its translation is CASIPTANTGELFF.

The chain joins TRBV4-1 to TRBJ2-3, with TRBD2 as a possible D gene (7 bases). Germline-derived CDR1 and CDR2 are MGHRA and YSYEKL. This CDR3 region has 17 residues. Between the trimmed V and J ends, which lost 0 bases and 6 bases, there was a span of 19 bases. DNA of the CDR3: TGCGCCAGCAGCCAAGATCGCTGGGGGGGCCCATCCGATACGCAGTATTTT. Protein sequence: CASSQDRWGGPSDTQYF.

The chain recombines TRBV5-1 with TRBJ2-2; D unresolved. The CDR3 is made up of 16 amino acids. CDR1 SGHRS and CDR2 YFSETQ come from the germline V gene. Deletions cut 4 bases from V and 0 bases from J, with 13 bases between. The CDR3 protein is CASSPDTPANTGELFF. The DNA of the CDR3 is TGCGCCAGCAGCCCAGACACTCCTGCGAACACCGGGGAGCTGTTTTTT.

The J gene is TRBJ1-1, the V gene TRBV28, with no clear D. Germline V gene lookup returns CDR1 MDHEN and CDR2 SYDVKM. V lost 10 bases and J 5 bases, leaving 8 bases between the germline ends. CDR3 length equals 10 residues. DNA for the CDR3: TGTGCCACCCTTAGAACTGAAGCTTTCTTT. Its protein is CATLRTEAFF.

The chain links TRBV5-1 to TRBJ1-1; 9 bases are a match to TRBD1. V lost 6 bases to trimming and J lost 5 bases; unmatched junction nucleotides: 14. CDR3 length: 16 amino acids. Germline CDR1 SGHRS, CDR2 YFSETQ. CDR3 residues: CASTFRTGGVGTEAFF. The CDR3 DNA sequence: TGCGCCAGCACCTTCCGTACAGGGGGCGTCGGAACTGAAGCTTTCTTT.

The V call is TRBV27, the J call TRBJ1-5; TRBD1 aligns across 10 bases. This CDR3 is built from 19 residues. CDR1 and CDR2 from the germline V gene are MNHEY and SMNVEV (reference sequence). With 4 bases clipped from V and 5 bases from J, the junction kept 17 bases outside the gene matches. This CDR3 reads CASSSYAPGQGYPDQPQHF. Written as DNA, the CDR3 is TGTGCCAGCAGTTCCTATGCTCCGGGACAGGGGTACCCGGATCAGCCCCAGCATTTT.

CDR3 DNA: TGTGCCACCCACTCGACAGGGGGGTATGGCTACACCTTC. This codes for CATHSTGGYGYTF. V gene TRBV19 combines with J gene TRBJ1-2, with 9 positions matching TRBD1. The CDR3 length is 13 residues. Germline values: CDR1 LNHDA, CDR2 SQIVND (reference sequence). V was clipped by 10 bases and J by 5 bases; unmatched bases: 8. The entire variable domain, with the rest obtained from reference TRBV19 and TRBJ1-2, is as follows: DGGITQSPKYLFRKEGQNVTLSCEQNLNHDAMYWYRQDPGQGLRLIYYSQIVNDFQKGDIAEGYSVSREKKESFPLTVTSAQKNPTAFYLCATHSTGGYGYTFGSGTRLTVV.

CDR3 protein: CASNDRATEAFF. The CDR3 coding sequence is TGTGCCAGCAATGACAGGGCCACTGAAGCTTTCTTT. The J gene is TRBJ1-1, the V gene TRBV3-1 (or the pseudogene TRBV3-2); 7 positions agree with TRBD1. The CDR3 is 12 amino acids. The ends lost 7 bases at V and 4 bases at J; junction bases unmatched: 3. CDR1 is LGHDT and CDR2 is YNNKEL in the germline V gene (reference sequence).

Comments on this clone: The same CDR3 arises from other DNA sequences in this sample as well. The chain uses TRBV5-6 and TRBJ1-5, with 9 nucleotides matching TRBD1. The CDR3 loop spans 14 amino acids. CDR1 and CDR2 (germline): SGHDT, YYEEEE. The trim removed 2 bases at V and 4 bases at J, leaving 1 base unmatched. CDR3 coding DNA: TGTGCCAGCAGCTTAGGGACAGGGAATCAGCCCCAGCATTTT. Protein product: CASSLGTGNQPQHF.

Relative to its sample, this clone is hyperexpanded. The CDR3 region is CASSLFGGSRHQSSYNSPLHF. CDR3 nucleotides: TGTGCCAGCAGTTTATTCGGGGGAAGTAGACACCAGAGCTCCTATAATTCACCCCTCCACTTT. The rearrangement links TRBV27 to TRBJ1-6; weak D call: TRBD1 (5 bases). Trimming pared 1 base from V and 0 bases from J, leaving 22 bases between. Germline CDR1 reads MNHEY; CDR2 reads SMNVEV (reference sequence). This CDR3 has 21 residues.

CDR3 region: CASSHPAGQLYEQYF. CDR3 coding DNA: TGCGCCAGCAGCCACCCAGCCGGACAGCTTTACGAGCAGTACTTC. The chain is built from TRBV4-1 and TRBJ2-7; possible D gene TRBD1, 6 bases. The CDR3 is made up of 15 amino acids. V was trimmed by 3 bases and J by 4 bases, leaving 16 bases between them. Germline CDR1 and CDR2: MGHRA and YSYEKL.

This clone was found once. The chain has TRBV3-1 (or the pseudogene TRBV3-2) and TRBJ2-5; no definite D call. CDR1 is LGHDT and CDR2 is YNNKEL in the germline V gene (reference sequence). This CDR3 is built from 13 residues. The V gene lost 4 bases and the J gene lost 5 bases, with 11 bases spanning the gap. CDR3 sequence: CASSRVEVETQYF. The CDR3 DNA reads as TGTGCCAGCAGCCGCGTTGAAGTCGAGACCCAGTACTTC.

This clone turned up a few times. As DNA, the CDR3 is TGCGCCAGCAGCTCCTACCCCCGTGGGGGGTACGAGCAGTACTTC. Translated: CASSSYPRGGYEQYF. The chain combines TRBV5-1 with TRBJ2-7; possibly TRBD2 for D (6 bases). V dropped 3 bases and J dropped 4 bases, with 17 bases sitting between them. The CDR3 covers 15 residues. The germline V gene has CDR1 SGHRS and CDR2 YFSETQ.

The rearrangement joins TRBV2 to TRBJ1-6, with 9 bases identical to TRBD1. The V and J ends lost 11 bases and 8 bases, in that order; junction bases with no gene match: 10. Germline V gene data show CDR1 as SNHLY and CDR2 as FYNNEI. This CDR3 comprises 14 residues. The CDR3 nucleotides are TGTGCCGGAAAAACAGGGGGCAGATATTCACCCCTCCACTTT. Protein product: CAGKTGGRYSPLHF.

The rearrangement joins TRBV7-9 to TRBJ2-2; a weak D match, TRBD2 (5 bases). Between the trimmed V and J ends, which lost 5 bases and 3 bases, there was a span of 22 bases. The CDR3 runs 18 residues. Germline CDR1 SEHNR, CDR2 FQNEAQ (reference sequence). CDR3 DNA sequence: TGTGCCAGCAGCGGTGAACCGGGCCCCAAGGAGGACACCGGGGAGCTGTTTTTT. This encodes CASSGEPGPKEDTGELFF.

The V call is TRBV9, the J call TRBJ2-5; D is possibly TRBD1 (8 bases). Deletions cut 4 bases from V and 3 bases from J, with 16 bases between. The germline V gene encodes CDR1 SGDLS and CDR2 YYNGEE. This CDR3 is built from 15 residues. The CDR3 DNA is TGTGCCAGCAGCACCCGGACAGGGAGGGAAGAGACCCAGTACTTC. Translated, it gives CASSTRTGREETQYF.

This clone was detected only once. The DNA of the CDR3 is TGTGCCAGTAGTCCCCGGGGAGGGGACTACGAGCAGTACTTC. It codes for CASSPRGGDYEQYF. V and J are TRBV19 and TRBJ2-7, with 7 positions matching TRBD2. CDR3 length equals 14 residues. Per germline, CDR1 LNHDA and CDR2 SQIVND (reference sequence). V shed 5 bases, J shed 3 bases, and the junction held 7 bases outside the gene matches.

The chain joins TRBV6-2 or TRBV6-3 to TRBJ2-4; 8 bases map to TRBD1. The ends lost 7 bases at V and 8 bases at J; junction bases unmatched: 7. The CDR3 loop spans 13 amino acids. CDR1 MNHEY and CDR2 SVGEGT come from the germline V gene. The CDR3 is CASTPDRVDIQYF. The CDR3 region has the DNA TGTGCCAGCACCCCGGACAGGGTAGACATTCAGTACTTC.

The rearrangement uses TRBV6-5 and TRBJ2-7; 7 bases fit TRBD2. The length of the CDR3 is 12 residues. Germline trimming cut 6 bases from V and 3 bases from J; bases unmatched to any gene: 2. Germline CDR1 is MNHEY and CDR2 is SVGAGI. The CDR3 DNA sequence: TGTGCCAGCAGCAGGGACTACTACGAGCAGTACTTC. Amino acids: CASSRDYYEQYF.

The rearrangement links TRBV5-5 to TRBJ1-2; 10 bases map to TRBD1. Germline CDR1 reads SGHKS; CDR2 reads YYEKEE (reference sequence). The CDR3 consists of 14 residues. J lost 8 bases, V lost 3 bases, and 7 bases had no gene match. In DNA, the CDR3 is TGTGCCAGCAGCTCGGGGGGACAGGGGTTCGGCTACACCTTC. This gives the protein CASSSGGQGFGYTF.

This rearrangement joins TRBV4-1 to TRBJ2-1; 11 bases align to TRBD2. Germline CDR1 MGHRA, CDR2 YSYEKL. CDR3 size: 16 residues. V was pared by 0 bases and J by 4 bases, with 2 bases of the junction left unmatched. The chain's CDR3 is CASSQELAGVYNEQFF. The DNA of the CDR3 is TGCGCCAGCAGCCAAGAACTAGCGGGGGTTTACAATGAGCAGTTCTTC.

The chain carries TRBV10-3 and TRBJ1-1, with D possibly being TRBD1 (6 bases). Trimming stripped 7 bases from V and 1 base from J, with 16 bases between. The germline V gene has CDR1 ENHRY and CDR2 SYGVKD. The CDR3 has 15 amino acids. CDR3 coding DNA: TGTGCCATCACACGGGGAGGGACAACGAACACTGAAGCTTTCTTT. Its protein product is CAITRGGTTNTEAFF.

The chain links TRBV19 to TRBJ2-7; maybe TRBD2 (5 bases). Trimming took 3 bases from V and 6 from J, leaving 12 bases between them. Germline lookup yields CDR1 LNHDA and CDR2 SQIVND (reference sequence). The CDR3 runs to 13 residues. CDR3 bases: TGTGCCAGTAGTATCTTTGGGGAGAGCGAGCAGTACTTC. Protein sequence: CASSIFGESEQYF.